This T cell receptor beta chain was sequenced during a study of human T cells and chemical hapten exposure. Study as a whole: All patients underwent weekly scalp dosing with diphenylcyclopropenone for the full approximately 25-week study.

The sample's time point: patch test 1, 2 weeks after DPC sensitization. This sample's treatment: therapeutic diphenylcyclopropenone sensitization with weekly scalp DPC. The authors extracted total RNA from unfractionated whole blood. TCRdb analysed the RACE reads with MiXCR anew, one entry per CDR3 protein. The sample shows 90,000 to 120,000 distinct CDR3 sequences, around 10% of them seen only once. This sample comprised whole blood, obtained in connection with sensitization to the hapten diphenylcyclopropenone (DPC). This clonotype originated in a woman aged 40 to 49 with alopecia areata. Some clones in this sample may be carry-over from other donors' samples.

The CDR3 DNA sequence: TGTGCCAGCAAATTTATTGGGGGTTACGAGCAGTACTTC. Encoded protein: CASKFIGGYEQYF. The rearrangement joins TRBV27 to TRBJ2-7; D may correspond to TRBD1 or TRBD2 (5 bases each). Germline V gene sequence: CDR1 MNHEY, CDR2 SMNVEV (reference sequence). The CDR3 sequence is 13 residues long. With 7 bases removed from V and 4 bases from J, the gap between germline ends came to 14 bases.